The clone carrying this T cell receptor (beta chain) was counted once. Trimming removed 6 bases from V and 0 bases from J; junction bases left unmatched: 7. The CDR3 runs to 15 residues. Germline lookup yields CDR1 SEHNR and CDR2 FQNEAQ (reference sequence). Only in-frame clones appear in the TCRdb table, and some are missing; sequencing was by immunoSEQ multiplex PCR. The top ten hold 3% to 3.5% of the sample, which has tens of thousands of clones, approximately 90% seen once. This sample was taken from a study of T cell changes during pregnancy in multiple sclerosis. Sample: peripheral blood, taken before pregnancy. This chain connects TRBV7-9 to TRBJ2-7; 8 positions agree with TRBD1. The sequence was collected from a female donor with multiple sclerosis, enrolled in a pregnancy study. CDR3: CASRPRDRSSYEQYF. DNA of the CDR3: TGTGCCAGCAGACCAAGGGACAGGAGCTCCTACGAGCAGTACTTC.